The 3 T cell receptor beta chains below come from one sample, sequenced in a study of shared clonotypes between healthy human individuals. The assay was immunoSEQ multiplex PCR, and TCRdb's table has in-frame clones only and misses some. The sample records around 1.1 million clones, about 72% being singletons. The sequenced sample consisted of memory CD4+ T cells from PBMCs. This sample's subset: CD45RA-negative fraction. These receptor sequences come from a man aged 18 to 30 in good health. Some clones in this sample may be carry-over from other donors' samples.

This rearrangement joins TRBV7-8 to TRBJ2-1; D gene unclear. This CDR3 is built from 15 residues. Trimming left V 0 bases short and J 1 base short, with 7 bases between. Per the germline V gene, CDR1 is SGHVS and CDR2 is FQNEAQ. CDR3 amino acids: CASSLAQVSYNEQFF. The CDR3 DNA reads TGTGCCAGCAGCTTAGCGCAGGTGTCCTACAATGAGCAGTTCTTC.

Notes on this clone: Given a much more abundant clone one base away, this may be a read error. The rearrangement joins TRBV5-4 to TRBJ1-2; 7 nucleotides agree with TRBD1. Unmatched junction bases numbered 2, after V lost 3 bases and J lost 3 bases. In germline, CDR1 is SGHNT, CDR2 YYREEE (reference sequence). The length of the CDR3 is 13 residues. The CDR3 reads CASSSGTDYGYTF. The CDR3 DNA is TGTGCCAGCAGCTCCGGGACAGACTATGGCTACACCTTC.

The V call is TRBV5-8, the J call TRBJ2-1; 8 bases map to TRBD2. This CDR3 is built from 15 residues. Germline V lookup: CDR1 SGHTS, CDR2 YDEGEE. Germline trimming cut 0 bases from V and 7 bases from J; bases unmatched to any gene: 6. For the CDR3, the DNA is TGTGCCAGCAGCTTGGTCAAGGCTAGCGGGAATGAGCAGTTCTTC. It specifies CASSLVKASGNEQFF.